This TCR beta chain was recorded in a study of T cells in Graves' hyperthyroidism and ophthalmopathy. V trimming: 6 bases; J trimming: 6 bases; junction bases outside the gene matches: 10. Germline V gene data show CDR1 as MNHEY and CDR2 as SVGAGI. The CDR3 sequence is 14 residues long. TCR beta CDR3 sequences were amplified from RNA transcripts. The HTBI set primed first-round TCR CDR3 RT-PCR. Using its own MiXCR run on the multiplex PCR reads, TCRdb lists one record per CDR3 protein. Here the sample spans 800,000 or so distinct CDR3 sequences, 38% being singletons. The chain couples TRBV6-5 to TRBJ2-7; 8 nucleotides line up with TRBD1. The receptor was isolated from a man between 18 and 35 years old with Graves' hyperthyroidism. Material: blood. In DNA, the CDR3 is TGTGCCAGCAGCACCGGGGACAGGTTTGGCGAGCAGTACTTC. Amino acid sequence: CASSTGDRFGEQYF.